This T cell receptor (beta chain) was sequenced for a study of blood T cell repertoires in COVID-19. Study information: Whether acute or convalescent, the COVID-19 samples came from the United States, Italy and Spain. In each case, the material was cDNA or gDNA derived from T cells, B-cell-depleted T cells, or PBMCs.

Germline CDR1 SGHVS, CDR2 FQNEAQ. CDR3 size: 15 residues. Deletions cut 4 bases from V and 2 bases from J, with 14 bases between. Produced via immunoSEQ multiplex PCR; TCRdb's table is partial and in-frame only. The table records about 50,000 clones, roughly 84% of them present only once. The receptor's source is a man at least 80 years old with active COVID-19. The chain carries TRBV7-8 and TRBJ2-5, with a tentative D call TRBD2 (6 bases). The sequencing input was peripheral blood. CDR3 sequence (DNA): TGTGCCAGCAGCTCCCCCGGGCGGGGTCAAGAGACCCAGTACTTC. Translating gives CASSSPGRGQETQYF.